This T cell receptor (beta chain) was sequenced for a study of blood T cell repertoires in COVID-19. Study at large: Whether acute or convalescent, the COVID-19 samples came from the United States, Italy and Spain. PBMCs, B-cell-depleted T cells, or T cells provided the cDNA or gDNA that made up the material.

Assignments of participants to cohorts depended upon their own reported clinical history. Recovered Cohort 3 donors showed two negative PCRs, clearance, or symptom resolution. The method was immunoSEQ multiplex PCR; TCRdb's version includes in-frame clones alone and lacks a portion of them. The sample contains about 140,000 clones, over 75% of which appear only once. This clone was found once. Germline CDR1 and CDR2: SEHNR and FQNEAQ (reference sequence). Losses at the gene ends were 10 bases for V and 5 bases for J; bases not matched to a gene: 9. There are 14 residues in the CDR3. The TCR was taken from a woman in her fifties or sixties who had recovered from COVID-19. The sample taken for sequencing was PBMCs or T cells enriched from blood (not recorded which). The J gene is TRBJ2-7, the V gene TRBV7-9, with TRBD2 matching 12 bases. CDR3 amino acids: CATLGLAGNNEQYF. The DNA for the CDR3 is TGTGCCACTCTGGGACTAGCGGGTAACAACGAGCAGTACTTC.